A single sample is the source of the 14 T cell receptor beta chains below, sequenced in a study of cytomegalovirus exposure and HLA in healthy donors. The PCR was carried out with 60 Vbeta primers and 13 Jbeta primers. The data were produced by immunoSEQ multiplex PCR, yet TCRdb's version contains in-frame clones alone and is incomplete. The repertoire holds roughly 150,000 clones, with around 75% as singletons. The specimen sequenced was PBMCs. The receptors derive from a man between 18 and 35 years old in good health and CMV-seropositive.

V gene TRBV6-5 combines with J gene TRBJ1-1; D is unclear. V dropped 7 bases and J dropped 5 bases, with 11 bases sitting between them. CDR3 length equals 12 residues. Looked up from germline, CDR1 is MNHEY and CDR2 is SVGAGI. The CDR3 protein is CASTNGWTEAFF. The CDR3 DNA is TGTGCCAGCACCAACGGGTGGACTGAAGCTTTCTTT.

This clone occurred a few times. The V gene is TRBV5-5, the J gene TRBJ2-7; tentative D call: TRBD1 (5 bases). V was clipped by 0 bases and J by 5 bases, with 9 bases between them. CDR3 length equals 13 residues. The V gene's germline CDR1 is SGHKS and CDR2 YYEKEE (reference sequence). CDR3 in amino acids: CASSLATGNEQYV. CDR3 nucleotides: TGTGCCAGCAGCTTGGCTACAGGAAACGAGCAGTACGTC.

The chain recombines TRBV28 with TRBJ2-1; the D gene is possibly TRBD2 (5 bases). The CDR3 is 14 residues long. Between the trimmed V and J ends, which lost 6 bases and 10 bases, there was a span of 19 bases. The germline V gene has CDR1 MDHEN and CDR2 SYDVKM. The CDR3 sequence is CASSPGSRRLEQFF. The DNA of the CDR3 is TGTGCCAGCAGCCCGGGATCTAGGCGTCTCGAGCAGTTCTTC.

The sample holds one count of this clone. The V gene is TRBV11-3, the J gene TRBJ2-5; 10 bases are shared with TRBD2. This CDR3 has 16 residues. Per germline, CDR1 SGHNT and CDR2 YENEEA. The V gene end was trimmed by 5 bases and the J gene end by 4 bases; junction bases not matched to a gene: 10. The CDR3 DNA reads TGTGCCAGCAGCGCCAGGGGAGCGGGGGGGCTAGAGACCCAGTACTTC. It specifies CASSARGAGGLETQYF.

V usage is TRBV11-2 and J usage is TRBJ2-1; D ambiguous. V was trimmed by 4 bases and J by 2 bases, leaving 12 bases between them. Germline V gene sequence: CDR1 SGHAT, CDR2 FQNNGV. This CDR3 is built from 15 residues. The CDR3: CASSSAGPPYNEQFF. CDR3 DNA: TGTGCCAGCAGCTCCGCAGGTCCGCCCTACAATGAGCAGTTCTTC.

The chain carries TRBV7-2 and TRBJ2-3; D ambiguous. There are 13 residues in the CDR3. V lost 5 bases, J lost 6 bases, and 12 bases lay in between. In germline, CDR1 is SGHTA, CDR2 FQGNSA. Here the CDR3 reads CASSASQADTQYF. The DNA of the CDR3 is TGTGCCAGCAGCGCCTCGCAGGCGGATACGCAGTATTTT.

This sequence joins TRBV6-1 and TRBJ2-2; TRBD1 matches at 7 bases. Germline trimming cut 8 bases from V and 3 bases from J; bases unmatched to any gene: 3. CDR1 and CDR2 (germline): MNHNS, SASEGT. The CDR3 spans 13 residues. CDR3: CASGTGDTGELFF. CDR3 DNA sequence: TGTGCCAGCGGAACAGGGGACACCGGGGAGCTGTTTTTT.

V is TRBV7-9 and J is TRBJ1-5; TRBD1 aligns across 7 bases. Germline V CDR1 and CDR2: SEHNR, FQNEAQ (reference sequence). This CDR3 region has 14 residues. The junction had 3 bases not matched to a gene; V was cut back by 1 base and J by 6 bases. The CDR3 DNA is TGTGCCAGCAGCTTAGGACAGGGAGGTCAGCCCCAGCATTTT. Protein sequence: CASSLGQGGQPQHF. The full variable domain, its missing parts supplied by reference TRBV7-9 and TRBJ1-5, is DTGVSQNPRHKITKRGQNVTFRCDPISEHNRLYWYRQTLGQGPEFLTYFQNEAQLEKSRLLSDRFSAERPKGSFSTLEIQRTEQGDSAMYLCASSLGQGGQPQHFGDGTRLSIL.

This chain joins TRBV27 and TRBJ1-5; 10 positions agree with TRBD1. The length of the CDR3 is 16 residues. The V gene's germline CDR1 is MNHEY and CDR2 SMNVEV (reference sequence). With V trimmed by 6 bases and J by 4 bases, 9 bases remained unmatched. The CDR3 sequence is CASSLSGTGANQPQHF. Written as DNA, the CDR3 is TGTGCCAGCAGCCTCTCTGGGACAGGGGCTAATCAGCCCCAGCATTTT.

This clone was found many times. The J gene is TRBJ2-3, the V gene TRBV5-1; 12 nucleotides line up with TRBD2. V gave up 0 bases and J gave up 9 bases; unmatched junction bases: 8. Germline V gene data show CDR1 as SGHRS and CDR2 as YFSETQ. The CDR3 extends over 16 amino acids. The DNA for the CDR3 is TGCGCCAGCAGCTTGGCACTAGCGGGGGGTCGCGCCACGCAGTATTTT. Translation: CASSLALAGGRATQYF.

The chain employs TRBV28 and TRBJ2-2; 10 nucleotides line up with TRBD1. V shed 6 bases and J 3 bases; nucleotides not matched to a gene: 7. CDR3 length: 16 amino acids. Germline-derived CDR1 and CDR2 are MDHEN and SYDVKM. CDR3 in amino acids: CASRMDRGVHTGELFF. The CDR3 region has the DNA TGTGCCAGCAGGATGGACAGGGGGGTCCACACCGGGGAGCTGTTTTTT.

The CDR3 reads CASSRLAGGQETQYF. The CDR3, as DNA: TGCGCCAGCTCAAGACTAGCGGGGGGCCAAGAGACCCAGTACTTC. The genes are TRBV5-1 and TRBJ2-5; 13 bases fit TRBD2. The germline gives CDR1 SGHRS, CDR2 YFSETQ. The CDR3 sequence is 15 residues long. The trim removed 7 bases at V and 1 base at J, leaving 4 bases unmatched.

V and J are TRBV6-1 and TRBJ1-2; no clear D gene. CDR3 size: 13 residues. Germline V CDR1 and CDR2: MNHNS, SASEGT. V was clipped by 0 bases and J by 7 bases, with 9 bases between them. The CDR3 is CASSEAGEGGYTF. In DNA, the CDR3 is TGTGCCAGCAGTGAAGCCGGTGAGGGTGGCTACACCTTC.

The chain is built from TRBV28 and TRBJ1-5, with a weak D call TRBD1 (5 bases). The CDR3 length is 15 residues. V lost 7 bases to trimming and J lost 2 bases, with 15 bases between them. CDR1 is MDHEN and CDR2 is SYDVKM in the germline V gene. The CDR3 DNA sequence: TGTGCCAGCACTAAACGGGGGATGGGCAATCAGCCCCAGCATTTT. It yields the protein CASTKRGMGNQPQHF.